The T cell receptor (beta chain) described here comes from a study of T cells in Graves' hyperthyroidism and ophthalmopathy. The TCR beta CDR3 regions underwent amplification using RNA transcripts as the source. HTBI primers were employed in a first-round RT-PCR of the TCR CDR3. TCRdb ran MiXCR on the multiplex PCR reads and lists one entry per CDR3 protein. The table has some 300,000 distinct CDR3 sequences, around 19% seen once. Germline CDR1 reads MNHEY; CDR2 reads SMNVEV (reference sequence). The CDR3 extends over 12 amino acids. Trimming removed 8 bases at V and 2 bases at J, with 9 bases between.

The sequence was collected from a man in his forties or fifties with Graves' ophthalmopathy. The sequenced sample consisted of blood. The chain recombines TRBV27 with TRBJ2-5; D is possibly TRBD2 (5 bases). As DNA, the CDR3 is TGTGCCAGCTCGGACTTTCAAGAGACCCAGTACTTC. It encodes CASSDFQETQYF.